This TCR beta chain was found in a study of blood T cell repertoires in COVID-19. Study summary: Donors in the United States, Italy and Spain gave samples during acute or convalescent COVID-19. T cells, B-cell-depleted T cells, or PBMCs supplied cDNA or gDNA.

The germline CDR1 and CDR2 sequences are SEHNR and FQNEAQ (reference sequence). J gave up 4 bases and V 5 bases, and 12 bases lay outside the gene matches. This CDR3 has 17 residues. The sample holds one count of this clone. As processed by the authors: Amplification of reference gene primers was used by the study to estimate nucleated cell counts. Only in-frame clones appear in the TCRdb table, and some are missing; sequencing was by immunoSEQ multiplex PCR. Clonal size and the V and J genes are those of that table, whereas D and trimming came from the DNA. In the table there are around 190,000 clones, around 84% of which are singletons.

The clonotype was recovered from a human donor in a cohort sampled during active COVID-19. This chain connects TRBV7-9 to TRBJ1-1; 11 bases are a match to TRBD1. Sequencing used peripheral blood. The CDR3 DNA reads TGTGCCAGCAGCACGAGGACAGGGGGCCCGTTTAGCACTGAAGCTTTCTTT. This sequence encodes CASSTRTGGPFSTEAFF.